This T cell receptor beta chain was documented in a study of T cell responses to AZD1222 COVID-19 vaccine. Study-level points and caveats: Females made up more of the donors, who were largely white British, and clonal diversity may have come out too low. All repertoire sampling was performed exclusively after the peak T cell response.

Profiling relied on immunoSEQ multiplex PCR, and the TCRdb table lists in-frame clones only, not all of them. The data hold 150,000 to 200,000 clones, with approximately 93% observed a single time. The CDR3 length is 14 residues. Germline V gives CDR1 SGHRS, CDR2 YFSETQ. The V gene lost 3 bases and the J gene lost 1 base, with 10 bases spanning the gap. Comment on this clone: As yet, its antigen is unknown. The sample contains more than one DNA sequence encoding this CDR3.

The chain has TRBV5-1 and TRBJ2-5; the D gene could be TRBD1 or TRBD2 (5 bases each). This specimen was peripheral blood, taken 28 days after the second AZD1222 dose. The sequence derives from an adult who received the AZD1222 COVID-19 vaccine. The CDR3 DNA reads TGCGCCAGCAGCTCGCGAGGGACCCAAGAGACCCAGTACTTC. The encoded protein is CASSSRGTQETQYF.